Sequencing of this T cell receptor (beta chain) was carried out in a study of T cell responses to AZD1222 COVID-19 vaccine. This CDR3 region has 16 residues. Germline V gives CDR1 MNHEY, CDR2 SMNVEV (reference sequence). V lost 6 bases to trimming and J lost 1 base; unmatched junction nucleotides: 11. TCRdb keeps only in-frame clones here, not all; method: immunoSEQ multiplex PCR. This sample has about 100,000 clones, with about 90% found just once. V gene TRBV27 combines with J gene TRBJ2-7, with 8 bases identical to TRBD1. This specimen consisted of peripheral blood, obtained on day 0 of AZD1222 vaccination. This receptor was identified in an adult in good health. The CDR3 DNA reads TGTGCCAGCAGAGGAGTCCGGACAGGGACTTCCTACGAGCAGTACTTC. Protein: CASRGVRTGTSYEQYF.